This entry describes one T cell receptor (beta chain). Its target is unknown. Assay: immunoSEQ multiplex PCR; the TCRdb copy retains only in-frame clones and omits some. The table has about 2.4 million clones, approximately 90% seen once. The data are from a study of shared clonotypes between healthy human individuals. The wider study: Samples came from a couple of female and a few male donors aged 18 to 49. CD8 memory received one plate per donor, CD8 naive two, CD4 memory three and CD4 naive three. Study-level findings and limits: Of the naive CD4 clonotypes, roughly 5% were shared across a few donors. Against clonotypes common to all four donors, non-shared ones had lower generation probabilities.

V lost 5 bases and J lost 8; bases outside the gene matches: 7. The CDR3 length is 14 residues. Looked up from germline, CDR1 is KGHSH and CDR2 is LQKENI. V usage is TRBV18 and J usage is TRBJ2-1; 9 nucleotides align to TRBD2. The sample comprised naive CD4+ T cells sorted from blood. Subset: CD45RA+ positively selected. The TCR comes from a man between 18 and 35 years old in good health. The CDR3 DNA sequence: TGTGCCAGCTCATCGATAGCGGGAGCGGATGAGCAGTTCTTC. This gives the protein CASSSIAGADEQFF.